These 22 T cell receptor beta chains came from one sample sequenced in a study of metastatic and nonmetastatic thyroid tumors. Not a single patient had been given any form of treatment at any point before undergoing thyroid surgery. TCRdb recomputed clones from the PCR reads via MiXCR. The data contain under 8,000 clones, about 32% of them seen just once; the ten biggest clones take up around 13%. Sequencing used adjacent normal tissue. The receptor set was obtained from a female donor with papillary thyroid cancer or a benign thyroid nodule (not recorded which). Some clones in this sample may be carry-over from other donors' samples.

The chain uses TRBV20-1 and TRBJ2-7, with D tentatively TRBD1 or TRBD2 (5 bases each). The CDR3 is made up of 15 amino acids. Germline lookup yields CDR1 DFQATT and CDR2 SNEGSKA (reference sequence). Trimming stripped 5 bases from V and 2 bases from J, with 19 bases between. This chain's CDR3 is CSAAYAGTDTYEQYF. The CDR3 nucleotides read TGCAGTGCTGCCTACGCCGGGACGGATACCTACGAGCAGTACTTC.

Points on this clone: Other DNA sequences of this sample code for an identical CDR3. This chain joins TRBV6-1 and TRBJ2-1; D perhaps matches TRBD1 (6 bases). V shed 6 bases and J shed 0 bases, with 9 bases lying between them. CDR1 is MNHNS, CDR2 SASEGT, per germline. This CDR3 is built from 14 residues. In DNA form, the CDR3 reads TGTGCCAGCAGCACAGGGAGCTCCTACAATGAGCAGTTCTTC. Encoded protein: CASSTGSSYNEQFF.

This clone was observed once. This chain connects TRBV9 to TRBJ2-5; D possibly corresponds to TRBD2 (6 bases). Trimming took 5 bases from V and 1 from J, leaving 12 bases between them. The CDR3 runs 14 residues. The germline CDR1 and CDR2 sequences are SGDLS and YYNGEE. Written as DNA, the CDR3 is TGTGCCAGCAGTGGGGGTAGCGGCCAAGAGACCCAGTACTTC. Its protein is CASSGGSGQETQYF.

This clone was recorded once. The chain links TRBV5-5 to TRBJ1-3, with 7 bases that match TRBD1. The J segment lost 0 bases and the V segment lost 5 bases, leaving 8 bases of the junction unmatched. The germline V gene encodes CDR1 SGHKS and CDR2 YYEKEE (reference sequence). The CDR3 runs 16 residues. In nucleotides, the CDR3 is TGTGCCAGCAGTCACGACAGGGTCGGCTCTGGAAACACCATATATTTT. Amino acid sequence: CASSHDRVGSGNTIYF.

The V gene is TRBV20-1, the J gene TRBJ2-1; 11 bases fit TRBD2. Germline CDR1 DFQATT, CDR2 SNEGSKA (reference sequence). With V trimmed by 3 bases and J by 2 bases, 6 bases remained unmatched. The CDR3 runs to 16 residues. The CDR3 coding sequence is TGCAGTGCTAGGGCCTCTAGCGGGGGGCCCTACAATGAGCAGTTCTTC. Residues: CSARASSGGPYNEQFF.

This clone was seen a handful of times. The chain uses TRBV28 and TRBJ2-2; D might be TRBD1 (5 bases). Germline V gene data show CDR1 as MDHEN and CDR2 as SYDVKM. The CDR3 loop spans 16 amino acids. V dropped 6 bases and J dropped 2 bases, with 16 bases sitting between them. CDR3 protein: CASSPSAGRNTGELFF. The CDR3 DNA follows: TGTGCCAGCAGCCCCTCCGCAGGGCGAAACACCGGGGAGCTGTTTTTT. Based on the CDR3 plus reference TRBV28 and TRBJ2-2, the full variable domain is DVKVTQSSRYLVKRTGEKVFLECVQDMDHENMFWYRQDPGLGLRLIYFSYDVKMKEKGDIPEGYSVSREKKERFSLILESASTNQTSMYLCASSPSAGRNTGELFFGEGSRLTVL.

The chain recombines TRBV6-1 with TRBJ2-7; no definite D call. CDR1 is MNHNS, CDR2 SASEGT, per germline. The V end was cut by 7 bases, the J end by 5 bases, with 12 bases between. The CDR3 covers 12 residues. This CDR3 is CASTNRLHEQYF. DNA of the CDR3: TGTGCCAGCACCAACCGGCTCCACGAGCAGTACTTC.

The CDR3 sequence is CSATDRHVNYGYTF. The CDR3 DNA reads as TGCAGTGCTACGGACAGACATGTTAACTATGGCTACACCTTC. The chain joins TRBV20-1 to TRBJ1-2; tentative D call: TRBD1 (6 bases). V was clipped by 4 bases and J by 1 base, with 13 bases between them. The germline V gene encodes CDR1 DFQATT and CDR2 SNEGSKA (reference sequence). This CDR3 spans 14 amino acids.

This clone has more than one count but fewer than ten. The chain carries TRBV20-1 and TRBJ1-1; 12 bases fit TRBD1. CDR1 and CDR2 from the germline V gene are DFQATT and SNEGSKA (reference sequence). V lost 5 bases to trimming and J lost 4 bases; unmatched junction nucleotides: 8. This CDR3 contains 15 residues. CDR3 coding DNA: TGCAGTGCTCGGCCGGGACAGGGGGCTTTCACTGAAGCTTTCTTT. This translates into CSARPGQGAFTEAFF.

The rearrangement uses TRBV5-1 and TRBJ2-6, with unresolved D. Germline CDR1 SGHRS, CDR2 YFSETQ. Trimming took 3 bases from V and 0 from J, leaving 4 bases between them. CDR3 length equals 14 residues. CDR3 sequence reads: CASSSVSGANVLTF. As DNA, the CDR3 is TGCGCCAGCAGCTCAGTCTCTGGGGCCAACGTCCTGACTTTC.

This clone occurred a few times. The genes are TRBV27 and TRBJ2-1, with D tentatively TRBD1 (5 bases). CDR1 is MNHEY, CDR2 SMNVEV, per germline (reference sequence). The V end was cut by 2 bases, the J end by 0 bases, with 11 bases between. This CDR3 spans 16 amino acids. The CDR3 nucleotides are TGTGCCAGCAGTTTACAGGGCAGGCTCTCCTACAATGAGCAGTTCTTC. Translated: CASSLQGRLSYNEQFF.

The chain links TRBV14 to TRBJ2-7; D is uncertain. V was shortened by 5 bases and J by 0 bases, with 14 bases between the two germline ends. Germline V gene lookup returns CDR1 SGHDN and CDR2 FVKESK. The CDR3 totals 15 residues. The CDR3 bases are TGTGCCAGCAGCGAAGGCCATGGGCCCTCCTACGAGCAGTACTTC. Translating it yields CASSEGHGPSYEQYF.

The rearrangement links TRBV10-3 to TRBJ2-7; TRBD2 matches 10 bases. The germline CDR1 and CDR2 sequences are ENHRY and SYGVKD. The CDR3 sequence is 14 residues long. Losses at the gene ends were 6 bases for V and 2 bases for J; bases not matched to a gene: 4. CDR3 in amino acids: CAISLAGATYEQYF. DNA for the CDR3: TGTGCCATCAGCCTAGCGGGGGCAACCTACGAGCAGTACTTC.

In the case of this clone: At one boundary the junction diverges from the germline segment, which might be a read error. The rearrangement links TRBV10-3 to TRBJ1-5; maybe TRBD1 (5 bases). Per germline, CDR1 ENHRY and CDR2 SYGVKD. The CDR3 runs to 14 residues. CDR3 residues: CAIHPQGNNQHQHF. The CDR3 DNA is TGTGCCATCCACCCCCAGGGAAACAATCAGCACCAGCATTTT.

This chain connects TRBV11-2 to TRBJ1-3; TRBD1 matches 8 bases. This CDR3 has 16 amino acids. V shed 4 bases and J 2 bases; nucleotides not matched to a gene: 7. Germline loops: CDR1 SGHAT, CDR2 FQNNGV. CDR3 sequence (DNA): TGTGCCAGCAGCTCCTCGACAGGGGCAACTGGAAACACCATATATTTT. This sequence encodes CASSSSTGATGNTIYF.

V and J are TRBV6-5 and TRBJ2-5; D is unresolved. The V and J ends lost 0 bases and 1 base respectively, with 6 bases between them. This CDR3 has 14 residues. In germline, CDR1 is MNHEY, CDR2 SVGAGI. The CDR3 DNA reads as TGTGCCAGCAGTTACTCGATCGGCCAAGAGACCCAGTACTTC. It codes for CASSYSIGQETQYF.

The gene calls are TRBV28 and TRBJ1-1; D is undetermined. This CDR3 contains 13 residues. The V gene's germline CDR1 is MDHEN and CDR2 SYDVKM. Deletions cut 1 base from V and 5 bases from J, with 8 bases between. The CDR3, as DNA: TGTGCCAGCAGTTTATACCCCGGGACTGAAGCTTTCTTT. Residues: CASSLYPGTEAFF.

In this sample, this clone turned up a few times. This rearrangement joins TRBV15 to TRBJ2-7; D is possibly TRBD2 (5 bases). The V gene lost 3 bases and the J gene lost 6 bases, with 12 bases spanning the gap. There are 13 residues in the CDR3. Germline loops: CDR1 LNHNV, CDR2 YYDKDF (reference sequence). Here the CDR3 reads CATSSHTRTEQYF. The CDR3, as DNA: TGTGCCACCAGCAGCCACACTAGGACCGAGCAGTACTTC.

This clone was recorded a few times. The chain combines TRBV27 with TRBJ2-7, with 8 positions matching TRBD2. Germline V lookup: CDR1 MNHEY, CDR2 SMNVEV (reference sequence). The J segment lost 2 bases and the V segment lost 5 bases, leaving 17 bases of the junction unmatched. This CDR3 is built from 18 residues. DNA for the CDR3: TGTGCCAGCAGTCGAGCCCCGGGGGGAGCGGGAGCCCCCTACGAGCAGTACTTC. Its protein product is CASSRAPGGAGAPYEQYF.

This CDR3 is CASSYSTGTSSYYQYF. Here the CDR3 DNA reads TGTGCCAGCAGTTACAGTACAGGAACGAGCTCATACTATCAGTACTTC. This chain connects TRBV6-5 to TRBJ2-7; possibly TRBD1 for D (5 bases). The V and J ends lost 2 bases and 10 bases respectively, with 24 bases between them. This CDR3 comprises 16 residues. In germline, CDR1 is MNHEY, CDR2 SVGAGI.

The V gene is TRBV20-1, the J gene TRBJ2-7; 7 nucleotides match TRBD1. Germline V gene lookup returns CDR1 DFQATT and CDR2 SNEGSKA (reference sequence). The CDR3 covers 11 residues. J lost 5 bases, V lost 5 bases, and 3 bases had no gene match. The CDR3 loop reads CSAHRGHEQYF. CDR3 sequence (DNA): TGCAGTGCTCACAGGGGCCACGAGCAGTACTTC.

A single count supports this clone. This chain connects TRBV20-1 to TRBJ2-1, with D perhaps TRBD2 (5 bases). V dropped 3 bases and J dropped 12 bases, with 24 bases sitting between them. The CDR3 covers 15 residues. CDR1 is DFQATT and CDR2 is SNEGSKA in the germline V gene (reference sequence). CDR3 protein: CSARKFPGEGSVQFF. CDR3 DNA: TGCAGTGCTAGGAAGTTCCCCGGGGAAGGGAGTGTGCAGTTCTTC.